The 26 T cell receptor beta chains in this list originate from one sample, sequenced in a study of blood T cell repertoires in COVID-19. TCRdb's copy holds only in-frame clones and misses some; the assay was immunoSEQ multiplex PCR. The data hold 390,000 or so clones, with roughly 85% observed a single time. What was sequenced was peripheral blood. The receptors stem from a woman aged 30 to 39 with active or convalescent COVID-19.

This clone has more than one count but fewer than ten. J is TRBJ1-5 and V is TRBV4-1; the D is unclear. From germline, CDR1 is MGHRA and CDR2 YSYEKL. The CDR3 is 17 amino acids. Between the trimmed V and J ends, which lost 0 bases and 0 bases, there was a span of 12 bases. The CDR3 DNA reads TGCGCCAGCAGCCAAGATGCGTTCGGGAATAGCAATCAGCCCCAGCATTTT. Its protein product is CASSQDAFGNSNQPQHF.

Remarks on this clone: Additional DNA sequences in this sample encode the identical CDR3. J is TRBJ1-5 and V is TRBV19; 9 bases match TRBD1. Trimming cost V 11 bases and J 7 bases; bases outside gene matches: 6. This CDR3 comprises 12 residues. Germline V gene data show CDR1 as LNHDA and CDR2 as SQIVND (reference sequence). Here the CDR3 reads CASRDRDQPQHF. The CDR3 nucleotides read TGTGCCTCCAGGGACAGGGACCAGCCCCAGCATTTT.

The chain is built from TRBV6-6 and TRBJ2-3; D is possibly TRBD1 (6 bases). Between the trimmed V and J ends, which lost 1 base and 4 bases, there was a span of 15 bases. The CDR3 runs to 16 residues. Germline CDR1 is MNHNY and CDR2 is SVGAGI (reference sequence). As DNA, the CDR3 is TGTGCCAGCAGTTACTTGGTAACAGGGATGCCAGATACGCAGTATTTT. It yields the protein CASSYLVTGMPDTQYF.

The chain has TRBV6-1 and TRBJ1-5; D is unresolved. V lost 2 bases, J lost 9 bases, and 23 bases lay in between. This CDR3 region has 17 residues. Germline V CDR1 and CDR2: MNHNS, SASEGT. The CDR3 DNA follows: TGTGCCAGCAGTGAAACCTACGGCGGCTTCCGTGTGTGGCCCCAGCATTTT. This translates into CASSETYGGFRVWPQHF.

The chain links TRBV5-4 to TRBJ2-7, with 8 bases identical to TRBD2. The trim removed 9 bases at V and 9 bases at J, leaving 20 bases unmatched. The CDR3 has 15 residues. CDR1 is SGHNT, CDR2 YYREEE, per germline (reference sequence). The chain's CDR3 is CATSPGGVRVLGQYF. Written as DNA, the CDR3 is TGTGCCACGTCTCCGGGAGGGGTACGAGTATTGGGGCAGTACTTC.

This clone has more than one count but fewer than ten. Other DNA sequences from this sample encode an identical CDR3 as well. J is TRBJ1-2 and V is TRBV7-2; TRBD1 is a possible D gene (6 bases). This CDR3 spans 14 amino acids. Trimming removed 5 bases at V and 2 bases at J, with 12 bases between. Germline CDR1 SGHTA, CDR2 FQGNSA. The CDR3 DNA is TGTGCCAGCAGCCCCGCGGGGGCGAACTATGGCTACACCTTC. Protein sequence: CASSPAGANYGYTF.

The V and J genes are TRBV7-2 and TRBJ2-7; 11 bases agree with TRBD1. The CDR3 is 15 residues long. Trimming took 6 bases from V and 3 from J; bases not matched to a gene: 7. CDR1 is SGHTA and CDR2 is FQGNSA in the germline V gene. CDR3 sequence: CASRVGQGAFYEQYF. The CDR3 coding sequence is TGTGCCAGCAGGGTAGGACAGGGGGCTTTCTACGAGCAGTACTTC.

In this sample, this clone turned up once. The chain uses TRBV7-6 and TRBJ2-7; a possible D gene is TRBD2 (6 bases). V lost 3 bases and J 2 bases, leaving 17 bases between the germline ends. The V gene's germline CDR1 is SGHVS and CDR2 FNYEAQ. The CDR3 sequence is 16 residues long. DNA of the CDR3: TGTGCCAGCAGCTTGGGTTATGGCGGGGCGCCCTACGAGCAGTACTTC. It codes for CASSLGYGGAPYEQYF.

The chain couples TRBV11-2 to TRBJ2-7; a weak D match, TRBD1 (6 bases). Per germline, CDR1 SGHAT and CDR2 FQNNGV. Trimming shortened V by 0 bases and J by 4 bases, and 16 bases separated the two germline ends. The CDR3 runs 16 residues. Written as DNA, the CDR3 is TGTGCCAGCAGCTTAGATCTAGGACAGACTTTGTACGAGCAGTACTTC. Translation: CASSLDLGQTLYEQYF.

About this clone: One junction end does not reproduce the germline sequence, and a read error may be involved. This chain links TRBV27 with TRBJ2-1, with TRBD1 as a possible D gene (5 bases). The CDR3 has 13 residues. Germline V gene lookup returns CDR1 MNHEY and CDR2 SMNVEV (reference sequence). The CDR3 protein is CASSLRAGNGQFF. CDR3 coding DNA: TGTGCCAGCAGTTTAAGGGCAGGGAATGGGCAGTTCTTC.

This chain joins TRBV10-2 and TRBJ1-1; D is uncertain. The CDR3 contains 16 residues. Per germline, CDR1 WSHSY and CDR2 SAAADI. The ends were cut back, 7 bases at V and 2 bases at J, with 20 bases in the middle. The CDR3 is CASKETGNLYNTEAFF. For the CDR3, the DNA is TGCGCCAGCAAAGAAACGGGGAACCTTTACAACACTGAAGCTTTCTTT.

The chain recombines TRBV3-1 (or the pseudogene TRBV3-2) with TRBJ1-1, with D unclear. Germline CDR1 and CDR2: LGHDT and YNNKEL (reference sequence). The V end was cut by 0 bases, the J end by 0 bases, with 5 bases between. The CDR3 is 14 amino acids. This CDR3 is CASSQDRVNTEAFF. In nucleotides, the CDR3 is TGTGCCAGCAGCCAAGATCGGGTGAACACTGAAGCTTTCTTT.

The genes are TRBV27 and TRBJ2-7; tentatively, D is TRBD1 (8 bases). Trimming took 10 bases from V and 4 from J, leaving 17 bases between them. Looked up from germline, CDR1 is MNHEY and CDR2 is SMNVEV (reference sequence). This CDR3 has 13 amino acids. CDR3 in amino acids: CATHDRGGYEQYF. The CDR3 DNA sequence: TGTGCCACACACGACAGGGGAGGGTACGAGCAGTACTTC.

This chain connects TRBV7-9 to TRBJ1-3; 7 positions match TRBD1. This CDR3 region has 15 residues. Germline V lookup: CDR1 SEHNR, CDR2 FQNEAQ (reference sequence). After removal of 6 bases from V and 4 bases from J, the junction contained 9 bases not matched to a gene. The CDR3 sequence is CASRSQGIMGNTIYF. CDR3 bases: TGTGCCAGCAGGTCACAGGGGATAATGGGAAACACCATATATTTT.

V usage is TRBV14 and J usage is TRBJ2-7, with TRBD1 identical over 7 bases. The V and J ends lost 4 bases and 4 bases, in that order; junction bases with no gene match: 4. CDR1 is SGHDN and CDR2 is FVKESK in the germline V gene. The CDR3 consists of 13 residues. CDR3 sequence (DNA): TGTGCCAGCAGCCCCGGGGACAGATACGAGCAGTACTTC. This sequence encodes CASSPGDRYEQYF. Looking up the rest from reference TRBV14 and TRBJ2-7 gives the full variable domain: EAGVTQFPSHSVIEKGQTVTLRCDPISGHDNLYWYRRVMGKEIKFLLHFVKESKQDESGMPNNRFLAERTGGTYSTLKVQPAELEDSGVYFCASSPGDRYEQYFGPGTRLTVT.

The chain recombines TRBV6-6 with TRBJ2-6; D call uncertain. Germline loops: CDR1 MNHNY, CDR2 SVGAGI (reference sequence). Trimming removed 7 bases at V and 1 base at J, with 11 bases between. This CDR3 is built from 15 residues. In DNA, the CDR3 is TGTGCCAGCAATCTAGAAATATCTGGGGCCAACGTCCTGACTTTC. Translating it yields CASNLEISGANVLTF.

The count of this clone is one. J is TRBJ2-7 and V is TRBV19; 9 positions agree with TRBD1. The ends lost 3 bases at V and 3 bases at J; junction bases unmatched: 6. CDR3 length equals 15 residues. Germline CDR1 and CDR2: LNHDA and SQIVND (reference sequence). The CDR3 DNA is TGTGCCAGTAGTATTGGGGGGACAGGGAGCTACGAGCAGTACTTC. Its translation: CASSIGGTGSYEQYF. Together with reference TRBV19 and TRBJ2-7, the CDR3 gives the full variable domain: DGGITQSPKYLFRKEGQNVTLSCEQNLNHDAMYWYRQDPGQGLRLIYYSQIVNDFQKGDIAEGYSVSREKKESFPLTVTSAQKNPTAFYLCASSIGGTGSYEQYFGPGTRLTVT.

This chain uses TRBV27 with TRBJ2-7; D possibly corresponds to TRBD1 (5 bases). Trimming shortened V by 5 bases and J by 0 bases, and 8 bases separated the two germline ends. The germline V gene encodes CDR1 MNHEY and CDR2 SMNVEV (reference sequence). This CDR3 region has 13 residues. In DNA form, the CDR3 reads TGTGCCAGCAGTAACAGGAACTCCTACGAGCAGTACTTC. Translation: CASSNRNSYEQYF.

This clone showed up just a few times. The V gene is TRBV3-1 (or the pseudogene TRBV3-2), the J gene TRBJ1-5; D is ambiguous. V lost 1 base, J lost 4 bases, and 11 bases lay in between. Germline V gene sequence: CDR1 LGHDT, CDR2 YNNKEL (reference sequence). The CDR3 is 15 residues long. The CDR3 protein is CASSQGRGKNQPQHF. The CDR3, as DNA: TGTGCCAGCAGCCAAGGACGGGGAAAGAATCAGCCCCAGCATTTT.

This clone was counted a single time. The V and J genes are TRBV6-1 and TRBJ1-5; 9 bases are a match to TRBD1. CDR3 length: 16 amino acids. The V gene end was trimmed by 2 bases and the J gene end by 5 bases; junction bases not matched to a gene: 7. CDR1 MNHNS and CDR2 SASEGT come from the germline V gene. The CDR3 DNA follows: TGTGCCAGCAGTGAAATTTTAGACAGGGGGGATCAGCCCCAGCATTTT. Translated, it gives CASSEILDRGDQPQHF.

The chain is built from TRBV27 and TRBJ2-3, with unresolved D. This CDR3 contains 17 residues. V was pared by 0 bases and J by 6 bases, with 19 bases between. Germline V lookup: CDR1 MNHEY, CDR2 SMNVEV (reference sequence). The CDR3 loop is CASSLSPTMTVMDTQYF. The CDR3 coding sequence is TGTGCCAGCAGTTTATCGCCGACAATGACGGTGATGGATACGCAGTATTTT.

The chain's CDR3 is CASKPGSGTDTQYF. The CDR3 coding sequence is TGTGCCAGCAAACCGGGGAGTGGTACAGATACGCAGTATTTT. The J gene is TRBJ2-3, the V gene TRBV2; a possible D gene is TRBD2 (5 bases). This CDR3 has 14 amino acids. CDR1 is SNHLY and CDR2 is FYNNEI in the germline V gene. Between the trimmed V and J ends, which lost 7 bases and 3 bases, there was a span of 14 bases.

The rearrangement links TRBV3-1 (or the pseudogene TRBV3-2) to TRBJ2-5, with D perhaps TRBD2 (5 bases). The CDR3 has 14 amino acids. CDR1 LGHDT and CDR2 YNNKEL come from the germline V gene (reference sequence). V lost 4 bases to trimming and J lost 6 bases, with 15 bases between them. In nucleotides, the CDR3 is TGTGCCAGCAGCCCGCCACCGGGATCCCAGACCCAGTACTTC. It translates to CASSPPPGSQTQYF.

The chain recombines TRBV28 with TRBJ2-5; 9 bases map to TRBD1. CDR3 length equals 14 residues. Trimming cost V 5 bases and J 4 bases; bases outside gene matches: 5. CDR1 is MDHEN, CDR2 SYDVKM, per germline. CDR3 residues: CASSPGQGPETQYF. Here the CDR3 DNA reads TGTGCCAGCAGTCCGGGACAGGGACCAGAGACCCAGTACTTC.

This clone was counted a single time. The CDR3 region has the DNA TGTGCCAGCAGCGTAGGTTCCGGGACTAGATTCCACGAGCAGTACTTC. Its translation is CASSVGSGTRFHEQYF. V and J are TRBV9 and TRBJ2-7; 8 nucleotides line up with TRBD2. The CDR3 is 16 amino acids. The germline V gene has CDR1 SGDLS and CDR2 YYNGEE. V lost 0 bases and J lost 5; bases outside the gene matches: 10.

CDR3 DNA: TGTGCCAGCAGCCCCGGCGGGGTTGGAAACACCATATATTTT. Translation gives CASSPGGVGNTIYF. The chain carries TRBV21-1 and TRBJ1-3. TRBV21-1 is a recognized pseudogene. The CDR3 spans 14 residues.